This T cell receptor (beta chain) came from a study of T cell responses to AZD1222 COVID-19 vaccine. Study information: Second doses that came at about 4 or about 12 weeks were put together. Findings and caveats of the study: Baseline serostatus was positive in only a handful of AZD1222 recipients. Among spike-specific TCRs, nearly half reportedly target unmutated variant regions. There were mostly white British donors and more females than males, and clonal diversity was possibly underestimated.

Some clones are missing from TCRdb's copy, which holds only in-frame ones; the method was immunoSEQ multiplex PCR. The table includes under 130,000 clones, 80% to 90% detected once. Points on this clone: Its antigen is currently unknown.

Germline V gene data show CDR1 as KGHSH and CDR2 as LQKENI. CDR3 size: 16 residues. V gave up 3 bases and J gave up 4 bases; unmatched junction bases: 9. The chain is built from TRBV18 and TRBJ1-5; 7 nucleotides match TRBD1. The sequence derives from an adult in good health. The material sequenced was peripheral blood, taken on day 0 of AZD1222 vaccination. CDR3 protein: CASSPGQNSLNQPQHF. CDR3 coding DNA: TGTGCCAGCTCACCGGGACAGAATTCATTGAATCAGCCCCAGCATTTT.